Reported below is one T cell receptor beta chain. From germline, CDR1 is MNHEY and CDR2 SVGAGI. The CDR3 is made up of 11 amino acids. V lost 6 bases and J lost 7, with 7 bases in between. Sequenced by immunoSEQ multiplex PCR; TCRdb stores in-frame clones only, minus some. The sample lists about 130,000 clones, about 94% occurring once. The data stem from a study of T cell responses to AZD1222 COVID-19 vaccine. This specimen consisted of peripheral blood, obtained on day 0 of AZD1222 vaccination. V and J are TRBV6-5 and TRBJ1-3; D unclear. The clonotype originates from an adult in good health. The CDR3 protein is CASRRANTIYF. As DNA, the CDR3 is TGTGCCAGCAGACGGGCCAACACCATATATTTT.